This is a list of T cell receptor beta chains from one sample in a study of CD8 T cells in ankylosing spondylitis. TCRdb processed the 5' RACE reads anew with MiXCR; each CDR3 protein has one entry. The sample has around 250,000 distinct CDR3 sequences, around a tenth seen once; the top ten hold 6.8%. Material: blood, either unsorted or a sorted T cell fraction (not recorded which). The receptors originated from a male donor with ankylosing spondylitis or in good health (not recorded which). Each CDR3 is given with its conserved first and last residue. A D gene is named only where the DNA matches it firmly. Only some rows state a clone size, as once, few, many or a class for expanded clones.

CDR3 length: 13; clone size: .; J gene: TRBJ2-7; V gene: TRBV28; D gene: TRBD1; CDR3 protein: CASSGTGEREQYF; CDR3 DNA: TGTGCCAGCAGTGGGACAGGAGAAAGGGAGCAGTACTTC
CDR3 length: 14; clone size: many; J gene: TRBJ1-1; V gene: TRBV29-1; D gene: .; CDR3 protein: CSVEEGQMNTEAFF; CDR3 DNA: TGCAGCGTTGAAGAAGGACAAATGAACACTGAAGCTTTCTTT
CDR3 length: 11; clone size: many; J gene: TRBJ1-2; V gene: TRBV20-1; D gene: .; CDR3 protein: CSVADTYGYTF; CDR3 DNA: TGCAGTGTGGCAGATACTTATGGCTACACCTTC
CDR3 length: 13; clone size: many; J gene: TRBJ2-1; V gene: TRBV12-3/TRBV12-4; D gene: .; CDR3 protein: CASSFGPGNEQFF; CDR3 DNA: TGTGCCAGCAGTTTTGGCCCGGGGAATGAGCAGTTCTTC
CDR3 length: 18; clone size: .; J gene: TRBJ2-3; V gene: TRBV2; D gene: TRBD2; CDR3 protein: CASRTGTSGGAQVDTQYF; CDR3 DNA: TGTGCCAGCAGGACCGGGACTAGCGGGGGGGCCCAGGTAGATACGCAGTATTTT
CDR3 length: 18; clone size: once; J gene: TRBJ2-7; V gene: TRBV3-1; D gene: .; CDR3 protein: CATSLSFGIWTDSYEQYF; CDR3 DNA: TGTGCCACCTCCCTATCCTTCGGGATCTGGACAGATTCCTACGAGCAGTACTTC
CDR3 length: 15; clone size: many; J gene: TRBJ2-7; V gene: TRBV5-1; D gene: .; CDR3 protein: CASSLSGVRSYEQYF; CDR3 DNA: TGCGCCAGCAGCTTGTCAGGGGTGAGGTCCTACGAGCAGTACTTC
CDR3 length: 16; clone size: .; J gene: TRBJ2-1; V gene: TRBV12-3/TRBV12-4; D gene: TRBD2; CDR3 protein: CASSLATGLGGNEQFF; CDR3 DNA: TGTGCCAGCAGTTTAGCGACGGGCCTCGGGGGGAATGAGCAGTTCTTC
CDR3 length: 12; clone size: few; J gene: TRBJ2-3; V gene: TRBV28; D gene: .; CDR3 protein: CASSIGGGLQYF; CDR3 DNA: TGTGCCAGCAGCATAGGGGGGGGCTTGCAGTATTTT
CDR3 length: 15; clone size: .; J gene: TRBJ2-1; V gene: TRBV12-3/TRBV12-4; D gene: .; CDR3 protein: CASSLVREVRPEQFF; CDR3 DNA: TGTGCCAGCAGTTTAGTCAGGGAGGTGAGGCCTGAGCAGTTCTTC
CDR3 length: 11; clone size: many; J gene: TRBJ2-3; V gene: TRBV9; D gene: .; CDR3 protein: CASSELDTQYF; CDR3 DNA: TGTGCCAGCAGCGAACTAGATACGCAGTATTTT
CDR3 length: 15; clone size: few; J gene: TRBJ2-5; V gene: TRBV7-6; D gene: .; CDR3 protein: CASSTEVGHQETQYF; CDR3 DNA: TGTGCCAGCAGCACAGAGGTCGGGCACCAAGAGACCCAGTACTTC
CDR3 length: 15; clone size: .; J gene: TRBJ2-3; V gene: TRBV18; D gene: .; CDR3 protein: CASTFQGGGTDTQYF; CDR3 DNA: TGTGCCAGTACCTTCCAGGGCGGGGGCACAGATACGCAGTATTTT
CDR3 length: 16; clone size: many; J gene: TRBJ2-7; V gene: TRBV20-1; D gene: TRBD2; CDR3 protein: CSARGKGTSGRYEQYF; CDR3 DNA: TGCAGTGCTAGGGGAAAAGGGACTAGCGGGCGGTACGAGCAGTACTTC
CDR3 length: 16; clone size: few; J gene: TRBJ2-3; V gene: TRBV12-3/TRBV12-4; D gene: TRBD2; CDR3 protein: CASRDTSGSGSDTQYF; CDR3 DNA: TGTGCCAGCAGGGACACTAGCGGGAGTGGTTCAGATACGCAGTATTTT
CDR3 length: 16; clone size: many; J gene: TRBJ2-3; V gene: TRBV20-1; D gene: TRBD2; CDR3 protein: CSARVSGGPSTDTQYF; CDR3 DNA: TGCAGTGCTAGGGTTAGCGGGGGCCCCAGCACAGATACGCAGTATTTT
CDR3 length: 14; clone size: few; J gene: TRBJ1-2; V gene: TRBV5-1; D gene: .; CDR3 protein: CASSSRDTRYGYTF; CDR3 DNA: TGCGCCAGCAGCTCCCGGGACACGAGATATGGCTACACCTTC
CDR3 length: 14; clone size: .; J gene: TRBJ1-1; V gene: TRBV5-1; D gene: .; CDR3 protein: CASSLVGGLPEAFF; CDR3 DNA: TGCGCCAGCAGCTTGGTCGGGGGACTACCTGAAGCTTTCTTT
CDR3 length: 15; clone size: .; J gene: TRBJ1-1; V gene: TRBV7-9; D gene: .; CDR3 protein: CASSLVGPIATEAFF; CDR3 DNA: TGTGCCAGCAGCTTAGTCGGACCCATTGCCACTGAAGCTTTCTTT
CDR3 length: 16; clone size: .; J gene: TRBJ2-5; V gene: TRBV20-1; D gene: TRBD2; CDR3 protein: CSAREWEAGREETQYF; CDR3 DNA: TGCAGTGCTAGAGAATGGGAAGCGGGGAGGGAAGAGACCCAGTACTTC
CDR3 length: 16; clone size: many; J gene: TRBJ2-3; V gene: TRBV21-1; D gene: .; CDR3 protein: CASSGGDLASTDTQYF; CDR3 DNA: TGTGCCAGCAGCGGCGGGGATTTAGCTAGCACAGATACGCAGTATTTT
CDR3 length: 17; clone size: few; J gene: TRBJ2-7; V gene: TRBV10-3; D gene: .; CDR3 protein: CAISGSRKASDTYEQYF; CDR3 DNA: TGTGCCATCAGTGGGAGTCGGAAGGCTAGCGACACCTACGAGCAGTACTTC
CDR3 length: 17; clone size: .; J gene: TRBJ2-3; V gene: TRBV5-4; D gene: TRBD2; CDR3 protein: CASSLGLSRGSTDTQYF; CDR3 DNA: TGTGCCAGCAGCTTGGGACTCTCGCGGGGGAGCACAGATACGCAGTATTTT
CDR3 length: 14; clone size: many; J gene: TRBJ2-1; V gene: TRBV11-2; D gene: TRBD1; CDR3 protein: CASSLGDSDNEQFF; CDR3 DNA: TGTGCCAGCAGCTTAGGGGACAGTGACAATGAGCAGTTCTTC
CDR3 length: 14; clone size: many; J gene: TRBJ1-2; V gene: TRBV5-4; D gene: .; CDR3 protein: CASSSKDSNYGYTF; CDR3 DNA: TGTGCCAGCAGCTCGAAGGACAGTAACTATGGCTACACCTTC
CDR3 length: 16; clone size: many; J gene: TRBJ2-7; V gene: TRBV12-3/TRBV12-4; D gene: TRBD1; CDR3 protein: CASSHARTGRSYEQYF; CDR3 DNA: TGTGCCAGCAGCCACGCTAGGACAGGGAGGAGTTACGAGCAGTACTTC
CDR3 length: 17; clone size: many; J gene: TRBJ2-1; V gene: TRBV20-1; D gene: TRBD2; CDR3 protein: CSARGLAATYSYNEQFF; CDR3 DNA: TGCAGTGCTAGAGGTCTAGCGGCGACTTACTCCTACAATGAGCAGTTCTTC
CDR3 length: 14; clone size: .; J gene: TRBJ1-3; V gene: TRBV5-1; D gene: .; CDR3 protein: CASSSGNSGNTIYF; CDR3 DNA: TGCGCCAGCAGCTCAGGGAACTCTGGAAACACCATATATTTT
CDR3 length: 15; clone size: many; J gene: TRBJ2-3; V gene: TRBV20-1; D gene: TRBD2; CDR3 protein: CSAMGGLAQADTQYF; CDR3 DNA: TGCAGTGCTATGGGTGGACTAGCCCAGGCCGATACGCAGTATTTT
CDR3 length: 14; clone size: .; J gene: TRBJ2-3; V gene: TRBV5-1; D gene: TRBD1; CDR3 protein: CASSDGTGTDTQYF; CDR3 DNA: TGCGCCAGCAGCGACGGGACAGGCACAGATACGCAGTATTTT
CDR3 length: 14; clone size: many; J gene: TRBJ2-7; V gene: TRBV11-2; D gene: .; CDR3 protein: CASSLSGIPYEQYF; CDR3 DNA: TGTGCCAGCAGCCTATCCGGGATTCCGTACGAGCAGTACTTC
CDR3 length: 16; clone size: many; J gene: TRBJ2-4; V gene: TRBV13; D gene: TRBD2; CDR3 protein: CASSLGAAGPKNIQYF; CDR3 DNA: TGTGCCAGCAGCTTAGGCGCAGCGGGACCCAAAAACATTCAGTACTTC
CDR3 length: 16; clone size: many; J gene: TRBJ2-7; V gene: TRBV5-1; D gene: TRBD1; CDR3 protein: CASSFRPGTGPHEQYF; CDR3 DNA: TGCGCCAGCAGCTTTCGACCCGGGACAGGGCCCCACGAGCAGTACTTC
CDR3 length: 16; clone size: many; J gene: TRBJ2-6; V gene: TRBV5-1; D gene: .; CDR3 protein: CASSFTGSSGANVLTF; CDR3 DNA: TGCGCCAGCAGCTTTACAGGGAGCTCTGGGGCCAACGTCCTGACTTTC
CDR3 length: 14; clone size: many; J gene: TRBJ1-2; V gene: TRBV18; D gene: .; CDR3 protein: CASSPFTGNYGYTF; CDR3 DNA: TGTGCCAGCTCACCATTCACAGGGAACTATGGCTACACCTTC
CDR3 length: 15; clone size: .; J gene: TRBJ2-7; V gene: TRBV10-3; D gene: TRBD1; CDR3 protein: CAISALQGAAYEQYF; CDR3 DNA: TGTGCCATCAGTGCCTTACAGGGGGCGGCCTACGAGCAGTACTTC